The entry below describes one T cell receptor beta chain. This record belongs to a study of blood T cell repertoires in COVID-19. Assay used: immunoSEQ multiplex PCR; TCRdb lists only in-frame clones, some missing. The profile shows roughly 79,000 clones, roughly 86% of them singletons. Germline V lookup: CDR1 LNHDA, CDR2 SQIVND (reference sequence). Between the trimmed V and J ends, which lost 3 bases and 6 bases, there was a span of 11 bases. This CDR3 spans 14 amino acids. This TCR came from a woman in her forties or fifties with acute or convalescent COVID-19. The source material was peripheral blood. The genes are TRBV19 and TRBJ2-2; no definite D call. CDR3 residues: CASSIGWAAGELFF. DNA of the CDR3: TGTGCCAGTAGTATTGGCTGGGCCGCCGGGGAGCTGTTTTTT.